Listed below are T cell receptor beta chains from one sample, sequenced in a study of T-cell memory formation after mild COVID-19. One entry per CDR3 protein results from TCRdb running MiXCR on the 5' RACE reads. The table has over 150,000 distinct CDR3 sequences, about 18% seen once. The material sequenced was PBMCs or a T cell subset sorted from them (not recorded which). These receptor sequences come from a man between 18 and 29 years old who had mild COVID-19 (a few samples of this study predate the infection). Cell type and time point are not known. Both conserved end residues are part of each CDR3. A D gene is named only where the DNA matches it firmly. Clone size is stated in some rows and not others, as once, few, many or a class when expanded.

size: .; V: TRBV7-2; D: TRBD2; J: TRBJ2-3; DNA: TGTGCCAGCAGCCCTCGGGGACTAGCGGTCAGAGATACGCAGTATTTT; CDR3: CASSPRGLAVRDTQYF
size: .; V: TRBV7-2; D: .; J: TRBJ2-3; DNA: TGTGCCAGCAGCTTTAACGGGGCCCAACGAGATACGCAGTATTTT; CDR3: CASSFNGAQRDTQYF
size: .; V: TRBV29-1; D: TRBD2; J: TRBJ2-1; DNA: TGCAGCTCGGGACTAGCCAATGAGCAGTTCTTC; CDR3: CSSGLANEQFF
size: .; V: TRBV28; D: TRBD1; J: TRBJ2-5; DNA: TGTGCCAGCAGTTCCCCGAGAGGGGGCTTGGAGACCCAGTACTTC; CDR3: CASSSPRGGLETQYF
size: .; V: TRBV6-4; D: .; J: TRBJ1-1; DNA: TGTGCCAGCAGTGATTCGGGACACCCTGCGGCTTTCTTT; CDR3: CASSDSGHPAAFF
size: .; V: TRBV6-5; D: TRBD1; J: TRBJ1-2; DNA: TGTGCCAGCAGGTTACAGGGGGCATACGGCTACACCTTC; CDR3: CASRLQGAYGYTF
size: few; V: TRBV5-1; D: TRBD1; J: TRBJ1-2; DNA: TGCGCCAGCAGCTCGGGACAGAGAAACTATGGCTACACCTTC; CDR3: CASSSGQRNYGYTF
size: few; V: TRBV6-5; D: .; J: TRBJ2-7; DNA: TGTGCCAGCAGATCCGGGGGCGTTTCCTACGAGCAGTACTTC; CDR3: CASRSGGVSYEQYF
size: many; V: TRBV27; D: .; J: TRBJ2-3; DNA: TGTGCCAGCAGTTACGGATCCACAGATACGCAGTATTTT; CDR3: CASSYGSTDTQYF
size: .; V: TRBV3-1; D: .; J: TRBJ2-2; DNA: TGTGCCAGCAGACGACAGTCCACCGGGGAGCTGTTTTTT; CDR3: CASRRQSTGELFF
size: .; V: TRBV4-3; D: .; J: TRBJ2-3; DNA: TGCGCCAGCAGCCCCCAGAGCGTTCTCTCCTTCGATACGCAGTATTTT; CDR3: CASSPQSVLSFDTQYF
size: .; V: TRBV10-3; D: TRBD2; J: TRBJ2-1; DNA: TGTGCCATCAGTGAGCCCGATATTAGAGCGGGGGGGACGTACAATGAGCAGTTCTTC; CDR3: CAISEPDIRAGGTYNEQFF
size: few; V: TRBV10-3; D: .; J: TRBJ1-4; DNA: TGTGCCGCTGGGAACAGCCTACGATCTAATGAAAAACTGTTTTTT; CDR3: CAAGNSLRSNEKLFF
size: .; V: TRBV18; D: .; J: TRBJ1-1; DNA: TGTGCCAGCTCACCCATCGTCCCTGAAGCTTTCTTT; CDR3: CASSPIVPEAFF
size: few; V: TRBV28; D: TRBD1; J: TRBJ2-4; DNA: TGTGCCAGCAGTGAACCGGGACAGGCTGGTGGGGCCAAAAACATTCAGTACTTC; CDR3: CASSEPGQAGGAKNIQYF
size: .; V: TRBV6-6; D: TRBD1; J: TRBJ1-5; DNA: TGTGCCAGCAGCCAAAGACAGGGGATGAGCAATCAGCCCCAGCATTTT; CDR3: CASSQRQGMSNQPQHF
size: .; V: TRBV27; D: TRBD2; J: TRBJ2-6; DNA: TGTGCCAGCAGTCAGGCGGGGGGCACTGGGGCCAACGTCCTGACTTTC; CDR3: CASSQAGGTGANVLTF
size: .; V: TRBV5-4; D: .; J: TRBJ1-1; DNA: TGTGCCAGCAGCTTGTACGGGGCAATGAACACTGAAGCTTTCTTT; CDR3: CASSLYGAMNTEAFF
size: few; V: TRBV10-3; D: .; J: TRBJ2-7; DNA: TGTGCCATCAGTGAGTCCCAGGGTAGGTACGAGCAGTACTTC; CDR3: CAISESQGRYEQYF
size: few; V: TRBV2; D: .; J: TRBJ1-5; DNA: TGTGCCAGCTCCGGTGCGGGTCAGCCCCAGCATTTT; CDR3: CASSGAGQPQHF
size: once; V: TRBV2; D: .; J: TRBJ2-7; DNA: TGTGCCAGCCTGACTAGCTCCTACGAGCAGTACTTC; CDR3: CASLTSSYEQYF
size: .; V: TRBV5-1; D: TRBD2; J: TRBJ2-1; DNA: TGCGCCAGCAGCGCAGGACTAGCTGTAATCAATGAGCAGTTCTTC; CDR3: CASSAGLAVINEQFF
size: .; V: TRBV5-1; D: .; J: TRBJ2-5; DNA: TGCGCCAGCAGCTTAGGGGACTTTGGGGAGACCCAGTACTTC; CDR3: CASSLGDFGETQYF
size: .; V: TRBV6-5; D: .; J: TRBJ2-7; DNA: TGTGCCAGCACCATTTCTTCGGGGGATTTAACCTACGAGCAGTACTTC; CDR3: CASTISSGDLTYEQYF
size: .; V: TRBV5-5; D: TRBD1; J: TRBJ1-2; DNA: TGTGCCAGCAGCTTCAGACAGGGGAAGGATGGCTACACCTTC; CDR3: CASSFRQGKDGYTF
size: .; V: TRBV7-7; D: .; J: TRBJ1-2; DNA: TGTGCCAGCAGCTTCGAGACTACACATGGCTACACCTTC; CDR3: CASSFETTHGYTF
size: .; V: TRBV5-6; D: .; J: TRBJ2-7; DNA: TGTGCCAGCAGCTTGGTGGGCAGTCAGCTTTACGAGCAGTACTTC; CDR3: CASSLVGSQLYEQYF
size: .; V: TRBV7-9; D: TRBD2; J: TRBJ2-3; DNA: TGTGCCAGCAGCATGCGGGGGGATGCGAGCGATACGCAGTATTTT; CDR3: CASSMRGDASDTQYF
size: few; V: TRBV7-8; D: .; J: TRBJ2-2; DNA: TGTGCCAGCAGCTTTGGCAGGGTGAACACCGGGGAGCTGTTTTTT; CDR3: CASSFGRVNTGELFF
size: few; V: TRBV20-1; D: .; J: TRBJ1-1; DNA: TGCAGTGCTAGAGGGGAGACGTTCGAAGCTTTCTTT; CDR3: CSARGETFEAFF
size: .; V: TRBV6-5; D: .; J: TRBJ1-3; DNA: TGTGCCAGCAGTTACGGCGGGTACCCTTCTGGAAACACCATATATTTT; CDR3: CASSYGGYPSGNTIYF